This T cell receptor (beta chain) was sequenced in a study of blood T cells in healthy people across ages. Study results and limitations: Leaving the PBMCs unsorted stopped any conclusive comparison of naive versus antigen-experienced cells. Estimated diversity across one million T cells was deemed an underestimate. Roughly linear declines in TCR beta diversity per million T cells occurred with age.

Then a second PCR, running about 7 to 11 cycles, was carried out with a sample-barcoded 5' primer and a J-beta primer mix. TCRdb analysed the 5' RACE reads with MiXCR anew, one entry per CDR3 protein. The sample contains over 600,000 distinct CDR3 sequences, around 50% of which appear only once. Each sample gave at least 7 million isolated PBMCs. About this clonotype: The antigen remains undetermined.

The V gene lost 5 bases and the J gene lost 13 bases, with 21 bases spanning the gap. CDR3 length: 14 residues. From germline, CDR1 is SGHTA and CDR2 FQGNSA. The source material was blood. The receptor was derived from a man aged 40-55 years in good health. The chain is built from TRBV7-2 and TRBJ2-1, with D unclear. In DNA, the CDR3 is TGTGCCAGCAGCACACCGACACCCCCAGAGACCCAGTTCTTC. It yields the protein CASSTPTPPETQFF.